Listed here is a single TCR beta chain. This entry is derived from a study of blood T cell repertoires in COVID-19. Turning to the study itself: Sample material is recorded as cDNA or gDNA derived from T cells, B-cell-depleted T cells, or PBMCs.

The V gene's germline CDR1 is KGHDR and CDR2 SFDVKD. V was cut by 4 bases and J by 3 bases, with 3 bases left in between. This CDR3 has 11 residues. Participant age was about 18 to 89 years, and participants resided in fewer than 30 US areas. Participants' reported clinical history set cohort assignment. Symptom resolution, clearance, or two negative PCRs marked donors in Cohort 3 as recovered. The assay was immunoSEQ multiplex PCR, and TCRdb's table has in-frame clones only and misses some. The top ten clones hold roughly 10% of a sample with 200,000 to 250,000 clones, about 85% of them seen once. J is TRBJ2-7 and V is TRBV24-1; D gene unclear. This TCR derives from a man aged 30 to 45 who had recovered from COVID-19. The material sequenced was PBMCs or T cells enriched from blood (not recorded which). CDR3 nucleotide sequence: TGTGCCACCAGTGACCTCTACGAGCAGTACTTC. It translates to CATSDLYEQYF.